This is a list of T cell receptor beta chains from one sample in a study of cytomegalovirus exposure and HLA in healthy donors. Produced via immunoSEQ multiplex PCR; TCRdb's table is partial and in-frame only. In the table there are approximately 150,000 clones, over 65% of which are singletons. The source material was PBMCs. The receptors here all came from a man aged 18 to 30 in good health and CMV-seropositive. Each CDR3 is given with its conserved first and last residue. Each record gives: J gene, D gene, CDR3 length, V gene, clone size, CDR3 DNA, CDR3 protein. A D gene is named only where the DNA matches it firmly. Part of the rows lack a size; the others show once, few, many or a class for expanded clones.

>TRBJ2-1|TRBD2|17|TRBV11-2|few
TGTGCCAGCAGCGAGGGTTTAGGGACTACGATATACAATGAGCAGTTCTTC
CASSEGLGTTIYNEQFF
>TRBJ1-2|.|15|TRBV4-2|.
TGTGCCAGCAGCCACCCCCCGGGGGGGAACTATGGCTACACCTTC
CASSHPPGGNYGYTF
>TRBJ1-2|.|14|TRBV29-1|.
TGCAGCGTGGCTGACAGGTCCACCCGATATGGCTACACCTTC
CSVADRSTRYGYTF
>TRBJ1-2|TRBD1|15|TRBV4-1|few
TGCGCCAGCAGCCAGCCCCAACAGGGGAACTATGGCTACACCTTC
CASSQPQQGNYGYTF
>TRBJ2-1|TRBD2|21|TRBV28|.
TGTGCCAGCAGTACGCTTGCCGGGACTAGCGGGAGCTTGAGCTCCTACAATGAGCAGTTCTTC
CASSTLAGTSGSLSSYNEQFF
>TRBJ2-1|.|14|TRBV6-5|.
TGTGCCAGCAGTTATGGCGACAGGGCGGGGGAGCAGTTCTTC
CASSYGDRAGEQFF
>TRBJ1-6|.|15|TRBV5-1|.
TGCGCCAGCAGCCCGCGGGACGGCGATTCTTCACCCCTCCACTTT
CASSPRDGDSSPLHF
>TRBJ2-2|TRBD2|21|TRBV9|.
TGTGCCAGCAGCGTAGAGGTTTGGTTGGGACTAGCGGGGAAGAACACCGGGGAGCTGTTTTTT
CASSVEVWLGLAGKNTGELFF
>TRBJ2-5|TRBD2|17|TRBV11-3|.
TGTGCCAGCAGCTTAGATCGGGGAGCGGGGCGCCAAGAGACCCAGTACTTC
CASSLDRGAGRQETQYF
>TRBJ2-3|TRBD2|16|TRBV2|.
TGTGCCAGCAGTCCCGGGACTAGTGTCAGCACAGATACGCAGTATTTT
CASSPGTSVSTDTQYF
>TRBJ1-1|TRBD1|16|TRBV10-3|.
TGTGCCATCAGCAGGGACAGGGGTGGGATGAACACTGAAGCTTTCTTT
CAISRDRGGMNTEAFF
>TRBJ1-4|.|18|TRBV5-1|few
TGCGCCAGCAGCTTGGCCGGGGAAGACATTAAAAAATATGAAAAACTGTTTTTT
CASSLAGEDIKKYEKLFF
>TRBJ1-1|TRBD1|15|TRBV29-1|.
TGCAGCGTTGGGGACAGGGGGCGATTGAACACTGAAGCTTTCTTT
CSVGDRGRLNTEAFF
>TRBJ2-1|.|13|TRBV19|.
TGTGCCAGTAGTATAGGCTCTAACAATGAGCAGTTCTTC
CASSIGSNNEQFF
>TRBJ2-2|.|15|TRBV30|.
TGTGCCTGGAGTCTGGGGCTAGCGAACACCGGGGAGCTGGTTTTT
CAWSLGLANTGELVF
>TRBJ1-2|TRBD1|12|TRBV29-1|.
TGCAGCGTTGGGCGACAGGGGGCAAGCTACACCTTC
CSVGRQGASYTF